This TCR beta chain was sequenced for a study of siplizumab effects on memory and regulatory T cells. Across the study: Paired mixed lymphocyte reactions received either siplizumab at around 0.95 ug/mL or no drug.

TCRdb's table, derived via immunoSEQ multiplex PCR, lists solely in-frame clones and lacks some. The repertoire has roughly 14,000 clones, approximately 49% of them found once; the top ten carry approximately 8.6%. V dropped 0 bases and J dropped 0 bases, with 5 bases sitting between them. Germline V gives CDR1 KGHSH, CDR2 LQKENI. The CDR3 is 14 residues long. Study observations and caveats: The naive T cell population seemed more diverse than memory cells and seemed a major contributor to the alloresponse. Mappable alloreactive CD4+ clones came from Treg cells about 65% of the time on average with siplizumab, against 26.9% in controls.

Coculture of mixed lymphocyte reaction cells was performed at 37°C for roughly six days. Responder PBMCs were labelled with CFSE and stimulator PBMCs with Violet Dye, mixed 1:1. This clone is classed as medium-sized (0.01 to 0.1%). Antigen unknown. This receptor was identified in a human donor in good health; the cells came from an allogeneic mixed lymphocyte reaction. The chain recombines TRBV18 with TRBJ1-1; D unresolved. Material: CFSE-low (dividing) CD4+ T cells sorted from an allogeneic mixed lymphocyte reaction. The CDR3 region is CASSPPSVNTEAFF. CDR3 bases: TGTGCCAGCTCACCACCGTCCGTGAACACTGAAGCTTTCTTT.